This T cell receptor (beta chain) was retrieved from a study of cytomegalovirus exposure and HLA in healthy donors. The study drew the donors from its roughly 120-subject validation cohort, separate from the 666-subject first cohort. Remarks on this clone: Its antigen is unidentified.

CDR3 size: 14 residues. Germline V gene sequence: CDR1 MNHEY, CDR2 SMNVEV (reference sequence). With 0 bases removed from V and 3 bases from J, the gap between germline ends came to 8 bases. General study points: The study labeled under 200 TCR beta chains cytomegalovirus-associated. Most TCR sequences were rare, but some public TCRs occurred in many donors. Three chains linked to CMV were shown in vitro to be specific for CMV antigens.

Sequencing used immunoSEQ multiplex PCR; TCRdb keeps in-frame clones, though not all of them. The sample records more than 65,000 clones, approximately 93% being singletons. This TCR came from a man aged 18 to 30 in good health and CMV-seronegative. The chain uses TRBV27 and TRBJ2-5; D unclear. Sequencing was performed on PBMCs. The CDR3 DNA reads TGTGCCAGCAGTTTATCGGGCCTTAAAGAGACCCAGTACTTC. Translation gives CASSLSGLKETQYF.